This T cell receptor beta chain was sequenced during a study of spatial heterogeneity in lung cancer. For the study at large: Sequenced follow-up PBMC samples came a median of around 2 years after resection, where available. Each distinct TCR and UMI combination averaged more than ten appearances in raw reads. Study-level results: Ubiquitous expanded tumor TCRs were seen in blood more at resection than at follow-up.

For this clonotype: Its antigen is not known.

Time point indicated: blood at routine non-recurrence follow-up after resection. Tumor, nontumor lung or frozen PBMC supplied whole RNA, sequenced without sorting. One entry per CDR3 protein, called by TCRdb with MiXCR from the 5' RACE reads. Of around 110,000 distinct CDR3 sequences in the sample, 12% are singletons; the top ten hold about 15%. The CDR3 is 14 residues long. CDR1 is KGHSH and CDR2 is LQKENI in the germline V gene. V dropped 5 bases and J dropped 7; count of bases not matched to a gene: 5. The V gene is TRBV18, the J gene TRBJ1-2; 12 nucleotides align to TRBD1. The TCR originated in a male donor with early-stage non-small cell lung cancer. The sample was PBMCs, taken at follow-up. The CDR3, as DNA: TGTGCCAGCTCAGTAGGGGACAGGGGGCTTGGCTACACCTTC. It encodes CASSVGDRGLGYTF.